This entry lists 3 T cell receptor beta chains sequenced from one sample in a study of blood T cell repertoires in COVID-19. Sequencing was performed with immunoSEQ multiplex PCR; in TCRdb, only in-frame clones are kept and a portion is missing. The sample holds roughly 250,000 clones; about 87% are singletons and the top ten take 2.6%. The sample taken for sequencing was PBMCs or T cells enriched from blood (not recorded which). These receptors were collected from a woman aged 25 to 39 with acute COVID-19.

The chain has TRBV2 and TRBJ2-1; 10 positions match TRBD2. Trimming cost V 11 bases and J 8 bases; bases outside gene matches: 6. Per the germline V gene, CDR1 is SNHLY and CDR2 is FYNNEI. This CDR3 spans 12 amino acids. CDR3 protein: CADSGGADEQFF. CDR3 bases: TGTGCCGACAGCGGGGGGGCTGATGAGCAGTTCTTC.

This sequence joins TRBV7-2 and TRBJ1-3; 7 bases fit TRBD1. The CDR3 consists of 16 residues. Germline loops: CDR1 SGHTA, CDR2 FQGNSA. The ends lost 1 base at V and 0 bases at J; junction bases unmatched: 3. The CDR3 sequence: CASSLVAGGSGNTIYF. The CDR3 region has the DNA TGTGCCAGCAGCTTAGTGGCAGGGGGCTCTGGAAACACCATATATTTT.

The chain links TRBV5-1 to TRBJ1-2; D not certain. Trimming removed 0 bases from V and 4 bases from J, with 7 bases in between. This CDR3 has 13 residues. The V gene's germline CDR1 is SGHRS and CDR2 YFSETQ. The CDR3 region has the DNA TGCGCCAGCAGCTTGGACACGTCCTATGGCTACACCTTC. Amino acids: CASSLDTSYGYTF.